This TCR beta chain was captured in a study of OX40 agonist ivuxolimab in advanced cancers. The wider study: A mean age of roughly 66 years, range about 23 to 80, was recorded, and more than 80% were male.

CDR1 and CDR2 (germline): MNHNS, SASEGT. There are 14 residues in the CDR3. V lost 0 bases and J 3 bases, leaving 8 bases between the germline ends. The method was immunoSEQ multiplex PCR; TCRdb's version includes in-frame clones alone and lacks a portion of them. The sample contains around 65,000 clones, 87% of which appear only once. The receptor's source is an adult with an advanced solid tumor such as melanoma, head and neck, liver or kidney cancer. The sequenced sample was CD4+ or CD8+ T cells sorted from blood, obtained in a trial of the OX40 agonist ivuxolimab. The J gene is TRBJ1-1, the V gene TRBV6-1; the D is unclear. CDR3 nucleotides: TGTGCCAGCAGTGAAGCGCTAAGGTACACTGAAGCTTTCTTT. It yields the protein CASSEALRYTEAFF.